Listed below are T cell receptor beta chains from one sample, sequenced in a study of blood T cell repertoires in COVID-19. Measured with immunoSEQ multiplex PCR; TCRdb has only the in-frame clones, and not every one. Of about 250,000 clones in the sample, roughly four fifths were seen once. Sequencing was carried out using peripheral blood. All receptors come from a woman between 65 and 79 years old with acute or convalescent COVID-19. Both conserved end residues are part of each CDR3. Each record gives: V gene, clone size, D gene, J gene, CDR3 DNA, CDR3 protein. The D gene is left open where the match is weak. Clone size is given for some rows only: seen once, a few or many times, or a class if the clone is expanded.

v_gene: TRBV19
abundance: NA
d_gene: NA
j_gene: TRBJ1-1
CDR3nt: TGTGCCAGTAGTCACCGGGAGACGAACACTGAAGCTTTCTTT
CDR3aa: CASSHRETNTEAFF

v_gene: TRBV3-1/TRBV3-2
abundance: NA
d_gene: NA
j_gene: TRBJ2-7
CDR3nt: TGTGCCAGCAGCCAAGCAGGGGTCAACGAGCAGTACTTC
CDR3aa: CASSQAGVNEQYF

v_gene: TRBV4-2
abundance: NA
d_gene: NA
j_gene: TRBJ2-7
CDR3nt: TGTGCCAGCAGCCAACTTGAGACAGCCACCTACGAGCAGTACTTC
CDR3aa: CASSQLETATYEQYF

v_gene: TRBV5-1
abundance: NA
d_gene: TRBD1
j_gene: TRBJ1-2
CDR3nt: TGCGCCAGCAGCTTGGGACAACAGGGGGCCTATGGCTACACCTTC
CDR3aa: CASSLGQQGAYGYTF

v_gene: TRBV4-1
abundance: NA
d_gene: TRBD1
j_gene: TRBJ1-6
CDR3nt: TGCGCCAGCAGCCAAGTGGGGACAGGGGCTCCTTATTCACCCCTCCACTTT
CDR3aa: CASSQVGTGAPYSPLHF

v_gene: TRBV5-1
abundance: once
d_gene: TRBD1
j_gene: TRBJ1-6
CDR3nt: TGCGCCAGCAGCCCATGGGACAGGGGGGATAATTCACCCCTCCACTTT
CDR3aa: CASSPWDRGDNSPLHF

v_gene: TRBV5-1
abundance: NA
d_gene: TRBD1
j_gene: TRBJ1-6
CDR3nt: TGCGCCAGCAGCTTGGAAGGACAGGGGTATAATTCACCCCTCCACTTT
CDR3aa: CASSLEGQGYNSPLHF

v_gene: TRBV7-9
abundance: NA
d_gene: NA
j_gene: TRBJ1-4
CDR3nt: TGTGCCAGCACTCCGGGGGGACATTCTAATGAAAAACTGTTTTTT
CDR3aa: CASTPGGHSNEKLFF

v_gene: TRBV30
abundance: NA
d_gene: NA
j_gene: TRBJ1-5
CDR3nt: TGTGCCTGGAGTGTATACAATCAGCCCCAGCATTTT
CDR3aa: CAWSVYNQPQHF

v_gene: TRBV19
abundance: NA
d_gene: TRBD1
j_gene: TRBJ1-2
CDR3nt: TGTGCCAGCTCGTCCGGGACAGGGGGGAACTATGGCTACACCTTC
CDR3aa: CASSSGTGGNYGYTF

v_gene: TRBV6-5
abundance: NA
d_gene: NA
j_gene: TRBJ2-5
CDR3nt: TGTGCCAGCAGGACTGCAGGGGCGGCCCAGTACTTC
CDR3aa: CASRTAGAAQYF

v_gene: TRBV19
abundance: NA
d_gene: NA
j_gene: TRBJ1-2
CDR3nt: TGTGCCAGTCGACAGGACATCTATGGCTACACCTTC
CDR3aa: CASRQDIYGYTF

v_gene: TRBV7-2
abundance: NA
d_gene: NA
j_gene: TRBJ2-5
CDR3nt: TGTGCCAGCAGCTTAGCCCGTTCATCAGGGGTGGGAGAGACCCAGTACTTC
CDR3aa: CASSLARSSGVGETQYF

v_gene: TRBV16
abundance: NA
d_gene: NA
j_gene: TRBJ1-5
CDR3nt: TGTGCCAGCAGCCAATCCCGGGGGGGAGGACAGCCCCAGCATTTT
CDR3aa: CASSQSRGGGQPQHF

v_gene: TRBV4-2
abundance: NA
d_gene: NA
j_gene: TRBJ1-5
CDR3nt: TGTGCCAGCAGCCAAGAATCTTCTATTAGCAATCAGCCCCAGCATTTT
CDR3aa: CASSQESSISNQPQHF

v_gene: TRBV6-5
abundance: NA
d_gene: TRBD1
j_gene: TRBJ2-3
CDR3nt: TGTGCCAGCAGTTCCACAGGGGCAAGTAGCACAGATACGCAGTATTTT
CDR3aa: CASSSTGASSTDTQYF

v_gene: TRBV3-1/TRBV3-2
abundance: NA
d_gene: NA
j_gene: TRBJ2-7
CDR3nt: TGTGCCAGCAGCCAAACTCTCCAGGCTACCTACGAGCAGTACTTC
CDR3aa: CASSQTLQATYEQYF

v_gene: TRBV30
abundance: NA
d_gene: NA
j_gene: TRBJ2-5
CDR3nt: TGTGCCTGGAGCCTATGGGGGGAGAGAGAGACCCAGTACTTC
CDR3aa: CAWSLWGERETQYF

v_gene: TRBV5-1
abundance: NA
d_gene: TRBD1
j_gene: TRBJ1-1
CDR3nt: TGCGCCAGCAGCCTTACAGGGGGGGATACTGAAGCTTTCTTT
CDR3aa: CASSLTGGDTEAFF

v_gene: TRBV5-1
abundance: NA
d_gene: TRBD2
j_gene: TRBJ2-1
CDR3nt: TGCGCCAGCAAGTACGGGACTAGAGAAAATGAGCAGTTCTTC
CDR3aa: CASKYGTRENEQFF

v_gene: TRBV6-2/TRBV6-3
abundance: NA
d_gene: NA
j_gene: TRBJ2-5
CDR3nt: TGTGCCAGCAGTTACCCCCGCCGCCTAGGGAGAGAGACCCAGTACTTC
CDR3aa: CASSYPRRLGRETQYF

v_gene: TRBV5-1
abundance: NA
d_gene: TRBD1
j_gene: TRBJ1-2
CDR3nt: TGCGCCAGCAGCTTTCAGGGGGCTCGTGGCTACACCTTC
CDR3aa: CASSFQGARGYTF

v_gene: TRBV7-9
abundance: once
d_gene: NA
j_gene: TRBJ1-6
CDR3nt: TGTGCCAGCAGGAGCGGCTATAATTCACCCCTCCACTTT
CDR3aa: CASRSGYNSPLHF

v_gene: TRBV18
abundance: NA
d_gene: TRBD1
j_gene: TRBJ1-2
CDR3nt: TGTGCCAGCTCACCAAGCGCCAGTGGACAGGGAGCCTATGGCTACACCTTC
CDR3aa: CASSPSASGQGAYGYTF

v_gene: TRBV5-1
abundance: NA
d_gene: NA
j_gene: TRBJ1-3
CDR3nt: TGCGCCAGCAGCTACGCACTGAACTCTGGAAACACCATATATTTT
CDR3aa: CASSYALNSGNTIYF

v_gene: TRBV7-6
abundance: once
d_gene: TRBD1
j_gene: TRBJ2-1
CDR3nt: TGTGCCAGCAGCTTAGTAGGACAGGGTACCTACAATGAGCAGTTCTTC
CDR3aa: CASSLVGQGTYNEQFF

v_gene: TRBV5-8
abundance: once
d_gene: TRBD1
j_gene: TRBJ2-5
CDR3nt: TGTGCCAGCAGCCTTGGCACCGGGACAGGGATGTACCAAGAGACCCAGTACTTC
CDR3aa: CASSLGTGTGMYQETQYF

v_gene: TRBV6-5
abundance: NA
d_gene: TRBD1
j_gene: TRBJ2-5
CDR3nt: TGTGCCAGCAGTTATCGGGGACAGATGCGTGAGACCCAGTACTTC
CDR3aa: CASSYRGQMRETQYF

v_gene: TRBV5-1
abundance: NA
d_gene: NA
j_gene: TRBJ2-5
CDR3nt: TGCGCCAGCAGTAAACAGGGTGCAGAAGTCAAAGAGACCCAGTACTTC
CDR3aa: CASSKQGAEVKETQYF

v_gene: TRBV25-1
abundance: few
d_gene: NA
j_gene: TRBJ1-2
CDR3nt: TGTGCCAGCAGTGCCGACACCGCCCCTTCTGGCTACACCTTC
CDR3aa: CASSADTAPSGYTF

v_gene: TRBV5-1
abundance: NA
d_gene: TRBD1
j_gene: TRBJ1-5
CDR3nt: TGCGCCAGCAGCCAAGGGACAGATCAGCCCCAGCATTTT
CDR3aa: CASSQGTDQPQHF

v_gene: TRBV7-9
abundance: NA
d_gene: NA
j_gene: TRBJ1-2
CDR3nt: TGTGCCAGCAGCCCTCGGGCTACGGGAAACTATGGCTACACCTTC
CDR3aa: CASSPRATGNYGYTF

v_gene: TRBV5-1
abundance: NA
d_gene: TRBD1
j_gene: TRBJ2-7
CDR3nt: TGCGCCAGCAGCGTAACCCTGACAGGGGTCACCAGCTCCTACGAGCAGTACTTC
CDR3aa: CASSVTLTGVTSSYEQYF

v_gene: TRBV5-4
abundance: NA
d_gene: NA
j_gene: TRBJ1-2
CDR3nt: TGTGCCAGCAGCTTGATGGGGCAGCTAGTCTATGGCTACACCTTC
CDR3aa: CASSLMGQLVYGYTF

v_gene: TRBV7-9
abundance: NA
d_gene: NA
j_gene: TRBJ2-7
CDR3nt: TGTGCCAGCAGCTATCGGACTAACGGGGGAACGGACTTC
CDR3aa: CASSYRTNGGTDF

v_gene: TRBV24-1
abundance: once
d_gene: NA
j_gene: TRBJ1-5
CDR3nt: TGTGCCACCAGTGATTTACGGGGACAGCCCCAGCATTTT
CDR3aa: CATSDLRGQPQHF

v_gene: TRBV6-2/TRBV6-3
abundance: NA
d_gene: TRBD2
j_gene: TRBJ2-1
CDR3nt: TGTGCCAGCAGTTACTCGCCTAGCGGGGCTTACAATGAGCAGTTCTTC
CDR3aa: CASSYSPSGAYNEQFF

v_gene: TRBV19
abundance: NA
d_gene: NA
j_gene: TRBJ1-3
CDR3nt: TGTGCCAGTAGTATAGGCCGCGTCTCTGGAAACACCATATATTTT
CDR3aa: CASSIGRVSGNTIYF

v_gene: TRBV21-1
abundance: NA
d_gene: NA
j_gene: TRBJ1-3
CDR3nt: TGTGCCAGCAGCAAAGGTCCGGCAGGGAAAGGAAACACCATATATTTT
CDR3aa: CASSKGPAGKGNTIYF

v_gene: TRBV5-6
abundance: NA
d_gene: NA
j_gene: TRBJ1-1
CDR3nt: TGTGCCAGCAGCTTGGCGGGGGGTCTGAACACTGAAGCTTTCTTT
CDR3aa: CASSLAGGLNTEAFF

v_gene: TRBV7-9
abundance: NA
d_gene: TRBD1
j_gene: TRBJ2-7
CDR3nt: TGTGCCAGCAGCTTACGGACAGGGCCCTACGAGCAGTACTTC
CDR3aa: CASSLRTGPYEQYF

v_gene: TRBV9
abundance: NA
d_gene: NA
j_gene: TRBJ2-5
CDR3nt: TGTGCCAGCAGCTCAAGAGGCACGATTGGGGAGACCCAGTACTTC
CDR3aa: CASSSRGTIGETQYF

v_gene: TRBV7-2
abundance: NA
d_gene: NA
j_gene: TRBJ1-2
CDR3nt: TGTGCCAGCAGCTTGGCTTCAGGGTTGGTTCTTGGCTACACCTTC
CDR3aa: CASSLASGLVLGYTF

v_gene: TRBV2
abundance: NA
d_gene: NA
j_gene: TRBJ1-1
CDR3nt: TGTGCCAGCAGTGCGTCACAGGTTGGAGCTGAAGCTTTCTTT
CDR3aa: CASSASQVGAEAFF

v_gene: TRBV30
abundance: NA
d_gene: NA
j_gene: TRBJ1-5
CDR3nt: TGTGCTCAACAACAGGCAACAAATCAGCCCCAGCATTTT
CDR3aa: CAQQQATNQPQHF

v_gene: TRBV13
abundance: NA
d_gene: TRBD1
j_gene: TRBJ1-3
CDR3nt: TGTGCCAGCAGCTTAGGACAGGGGGCTTGGGGAAACACCATATATTTT
CDR3aa: CASSLGQGAWGNTIYF

v_gene: TRBV6-5
abundance: NA
d_gene: TRBD1
j_gene: TRBJ1-1
CDR3nt: TGTGCCAGCAGTTACCTTCCCGGGACAGGGGTTGAAGCTTTCTTT
CDR3aa: CASSYLPGTGVEAFF

v_gene: TRBV9
abundance: NA
d_gene: NA
j_gene: TRBJ1-1
CDR3nt: TGTGCCAGCAGCACCCACGGTTCCCCCATCTCGAACACTGAAGCTTTCTTT
CDR3aa: CASSTHGSPISNTEAFF

v_gene: TRBV5-1
abundance: NA
d_gene: TRBD1
j_gene: TRBJ2-1
CDR3nt: TGCGCCAGCAGCTTGGACCAGGGGGTCTACAATGAGCAGTTCTTC
CDR3aa: CASSLDQGVYNEQFF

v_gene: TRBV10-3
abundance: NA
d_gene: NA
j_gene: TRBJ2-7
CDR3nt: TGTGCCATCTTACAGGGCCAGGGGGGTTACGAGCAGTACTTC
CDR3aa: CAILQGQGGYEQYF

v_gene: TRBV27
abundance: NA
d_gene: TRBD1
j_gene: TRBJ1-5
CDR3nt: TGTGCCAGCAGTCCGGTCAGGGGGCGAGGACAGCCCCAGCATTTT
CDR3aa: CASSPVRGRGQPQHF

v_gene: TRBV6-6
abundance: few
d_gene: TRBD1
j_gene: TRBJ2-7
CDR3nt: TGTGCCAGCAGATGGGGTTCCCGGGACAGCTCCTACGAGCAGTACTTC
CDR3aa: CASRWGSRDSSYEQYF

v_gene: TRBV6-5
abundance: NA
d_gene: NA
j_gene: TRBJ1-1
CDR3nt: TGTGCCAGCACCCTACAGGGCCTGAACACTGAAGCTTTCTTT
CDR3aa: CASTLQGLNTEAFF

v_gene: TRBV9
abundance: NA
d_gene: TRBD1
j_gene: TRBJ1-4
CDR3nt: TGTGCCAGCAGCGTAGGAGGGGGGACAGGAGGGGAAAAACTGTTTTTT
CDR3aa: CASSVGGGTGGEKLFF

v_gene: TRBV11-2
abundance: NA
d_gene: TRBD1
j_gene: TRBJ2-1
CDR3nt: TGTGCCAGCAGCAGCGACAGGGGATCCTACAATGAGCAGTTCTTC
CDR3aa: CASSSDRGSYNEQFF

v_gene: TRBV3-1/TRBV3-2
abundance: NA
d_gene: NA
j_gene: TRBJ1-2
CDR3nt: TGTGCCAGCAGCCAAGAAGTCGGCTATGGCTACACCTTC
CDR3aa: CASSQEVGYGYTF

v_gene: TRBV19
abundance: NA
d_gene: TRBD1
j_gene: TRBJ1-6
CDR3nt: TGTGCCAGTATGACAGGGAGGAATTCACCCCTCCACTTT
CDR3aa: CASMTGRNSPLHF

v_gene: TRBV30
abundance: NA
d_gene: NA
j_gene: TRBJ2-2
CDR3nt: TGTGCCTGGAAATACAAGGGACTCACCGGGGAGCTGTTTTTT
CDR3aa: CAWKYKGLTGELFF